This record concerns one T cell receptor beta chain sequence. At least ten counts were recorded for this clonotype. What this receptor recognizes is not known. Per-base qualities were not stored, and no clone one base away is much larger. This sample stems from a study of T-cell reconstitution after alpha-beta-depleted transplantation in children (dated by TCRdb to 2016 to 2017). Notes on the research overall: Using TCR repertoire profiling, the study quantitatively followed how T-cell immune reconstitution unfolded in children after TCRalphabeta/CD19-depleted allogeneic hematopoietic cell transplantation.

This sample's treatment or condition label indicates: allogeneic hematopoietic cell transplantation with graft depleted of TCRalphabeta T cells and CD19 B cells. The transplant recipients were children given TCRalphabeta/CD19-depleted allogeneic hematopoietic cell grafts. Libraries were built with PCR. The instrument given in TCRdb is Illumina HiSeq 2500. TCR libraries were prepared with molecular barcoding, using unique molecular identifiers to normalize TCRbeta repertoire quantification. TCRdb ran its own pipeline on the public reads, namely fastp trimming at Q25 and MiXCR clone calling, and kept in-frame beta chains. Records with the same CDR3 protein are collapsed into one entry carrying the most frequent genes and DNA. In this sample the table shows approximately 190,000 distinct CDR3 sequences, roughly 6% of which occur a single time. The ten largest clones add up to just over 4.5% of the sample.

Study-level results and caveats: The frequencies of hyperexpanded clones fell over the following months, and after one year, T-cell counts and TCRbeta diversity were mostly attributed to newly produced T cells. About two months after transplant, the apparently early recovery of alphabetaT-cell counts reportedly depended on just several hundred clones that had expanded rapidly and came from non-depleted graft cells. The high TCRbeta diversity at day 60 in some patients was ascribed to recipient T cells and intrathymic progenitors that had survived conditioning.

The CDR3 contains 17 residues, cysteine and phenylalanine counted. The only DNA kept is the CDR3, 51 bases in frame from the first base. The germline V gene sets CDR1 to LGHNA and CDR2 to YNFKEQ. Trimming removed 6 bases from V and 0 bases from J; the gene matches leave 7 bases unexplained. The chain is made from TRBV4-2 and TRBJ2-7; TRBD2 fits 14 bases in the junction. The receptor comes from a girl less than two years old with combined immunodeficiency, due to receive a stem cell transplant. The sample consisted of PBMCs, taken before TCRalphabeta/CD19-depleted stem cell transplant. CDR3 region: CASSGLAGGPSSYEQYF. The sequenced DNA: TGTGCCAGCAGTGGACTAGCGGGGGGCCCCAGCTCCTACGAGCAGTACTTC.